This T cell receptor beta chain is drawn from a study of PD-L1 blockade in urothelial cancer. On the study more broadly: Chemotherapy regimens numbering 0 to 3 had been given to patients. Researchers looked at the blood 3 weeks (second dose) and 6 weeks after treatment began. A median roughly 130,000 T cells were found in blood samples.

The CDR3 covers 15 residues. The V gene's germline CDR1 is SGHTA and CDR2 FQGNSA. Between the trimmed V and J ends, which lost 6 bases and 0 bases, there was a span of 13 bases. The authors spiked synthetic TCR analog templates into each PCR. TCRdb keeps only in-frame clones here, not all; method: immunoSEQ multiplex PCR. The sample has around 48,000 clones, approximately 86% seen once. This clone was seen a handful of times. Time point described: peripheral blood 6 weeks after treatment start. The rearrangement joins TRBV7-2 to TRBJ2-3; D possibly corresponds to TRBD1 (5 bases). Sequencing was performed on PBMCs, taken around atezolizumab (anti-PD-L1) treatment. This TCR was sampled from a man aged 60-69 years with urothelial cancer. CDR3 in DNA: TGTGCCAGCAGAGTCAGGGTATTAAGCACAGATACGCAGTATTTT. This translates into CASRVRVLSTDTQYF.